The rows below give T cell receptor beta chains drawn from one sample of a study of CD4+ T cells in melanoma. Data came from immunoSEQ multiplex PCR; TCRdb stores just in-frame clones and leaves some out. The repertoire holds 4,500 to 6,000 clones, roughly three fifths seen once, with approximately 30% in the top ten. The sequenced material came from cells from a culture (not recorded whether cultured in vitro). The receptors come from a human donor with melanoma. Each CDR3 is given with its conserved first and last residue. The D gene is left open where the match is weak. Clone size is given for some rows only: seen once, a few or many times, or a class if the clone is expanded.

CDR3 protein: CASSRAGGSSYNEQFF
CDR3 DNA: TGCGCCAGCAGCCGGGCGGGGGGGAGCTCCTACAATGAGCAGTTCTTC
clone size: medium-sized
J gene: TRBJ2-1
D gene: TRBD2
V gene: TRBV4-3

CDR3 protein: CASTTGGIAYEQYF
CDR3 DNA: TGTGCCAGCACCACGGGGGGGATCGCCTACGAGCAGTACTTC
clone size: once
J gene: TRBJ2-7
D gene: TRBD2
V gene: TRBV6-5

CDR3 protein: CASSLSGGSYNEQFF
CDR3 DNA: TGTGCCAGCAGCTTATCAGGAGGCTCCTACAATGAGCAGTTCTTC
clone size: -
J gene: TRBJ2-1
D gene: -
V gene: TRBV7-8

CDR3 protein: CASSPQGLGGANVLTF
CDR3 DNA: TGTGCCAGCTCACCACAGGGTTTGGGTGGGGCCAACGTCCTGACTTTC
clone size: -
J gene: TRBJ2-6
D gene: -
V gene: TRBV18

CDR3 protein: CASTRVGGYTF
CDR3 DNA: TGTGCCAGCACCCGCGTGGGTGGCTACACCTTC
clone size: -
J gene: TRBJ1-2
D gene: -
V gene: TRBV9

CDR3 protein: CASSLQGTTYEQYF
CDR3 DNA: TGCGCCAGCAGCTTGCAGGGGACCACCTACGAGCAGTACTTC
clone size: -
J gene: TRBJ2-7
D gene: -
V gene: TRBV5-1

CDR3 protein: CASQDTGELFF
CDR3 DNA: TGCGCCAGCCAAGACACCGGGGAGCTGTTTTTT
clone size: medium-sized
J gene: TRBJ2-2
D gene: -
V gene: TRBV5-1

CDR3 protein: CASSLWGSSSGNTIYF
CDR3 DNA: TGTGCCAGCAGCTTGTGGGGGTCTTCTTCTGGAAACACCATATATTTT
clone size: -
J gene: TRBJ1-3
D gene: -
V gene: TRBV5-5

CDR3 protein: CASSSQRGYEQYF
CDR3 DNA: TGTGCCAGCAGTTCCCAGCGGGGCTACGAGCAGTACTTC
clone size: -
J gene: TRBJ2-7
D gene: TRBD2
V gene: TRBV27

CDR3 protein: CASSQADRAPYEQYF
CDR3 DNA: TGCGCCAGCAGCCAAGCGGACAGGGCCCCCTACGAGCAGTACTTC
clone size: -
J gene: TRBJ2-7
D gene: TRBD1
V gene: TRBV4-1

CDR3 protein: CASGKDRGLAKNIQYF
CDR3 DNA: TGCGCCAGCGGGAAAGACAGGGGTCTAGCCAAAAACATTCAGTACTTC
clone size: medium-sized
J gene: TRBJ2-4
D gene: TRBD1
V gene: TRBV10-1

CDR3 protein: CASSETGGSGNTIYF
CDR3 DNA: TGTGCCAGCAGCGAGACAGGGGGCTCTGGAAACACCATATATTTT
clone size: medium-sized
J gene: TRBJ1-3
D gene: TRBD1
V gene: TRBV9

CDR3 protein: CASSAVRGRETQYF
CDR3 DNA: TGTGCCAGCAGTGCAGTGCGGGGGAGGGAGACCCAGTACTTC
clone size: -
J gene: TRBJ2-5
D gene: TRBD2
V gene: TRBV11-2

CDR3 protein: CASSLSWNTEAFF
CDR3 DNA: TGTGCCAGCAGTTTATCGTGGAACACTGAAGCTTTCTTT
clone size: -
J gene: TRBJ1-1
D gene: -
V gene: TRBV27

CDR3 protein: CASSWDGGYTF
CDR3 DNA: TGTGCCAGCAGCTGGGACGGGGGCTACACCTTC
clone size: -
J gene: TRBJ1-2
D gene: -
V gene: TRBV13

CDR3 protein: CASSLSTGPFGGYTF
CDR3 DNA: TGCGCCAGCAGCCTTTCGACAGGCCCTTTCGGAGGCTACACCTTC
clone size: few
J gene: TRBJ1-2
D gene: -
V gene: TRBV5-1

CDR3 protein: CAWRGRTSSYNSPLHF
CDR3 DNA: TGTGCCTGGAGGGGCAGAACGAGCTCCTATAATTCACCCCTCCACTTT
clone size: -
J gene: TRBJ1-6
D gene: -
V gene: TRBV30

CDR3 protein: CASSLGQGVTGELFF
CDR3 DNA: TGTGCCAGCAGCTTAGGGCAGGGAGTCACCGGGGAGCTGTTTTTT
clone size: few
J gene: TRBJ2-2
D gene: -
V gene: TRBV7-9

CDR3 protein: CASSYGIATNEKLFF
CDR3 DNA: TGTGCCAGCAGTTACGGGATTGCAACTAATGAAAAACTGTTTTTT
clone size: -
J gene: TRBJ1-4
D gene: -
V gene: TRBV6-5

CDR3 protein: CASSDGGPGTEAFF
CDR3 DNA: TGTGCCAGCAGTGACGGGGGTCCGGGCACTGAAGCTTTCTTT
clone size: medium-sized
J gene: TRBJ1-1
D gene: -
V gene: TRBV6-4

CDR3 protein: CASSVSNTDTQYF
CDR3 DNA: TGTGCCAGCAGCGTCTCGAACACAGATACGCAGTATTTT
clone size: -
J gene: TRBJ2-3
D gene: -
V gene: TRBV5-5

CDR3 protein: CSVDGAGGEKLFF
CDR3 DNA: TGCAGCGTAGACGGGGCAGGGGGTGAAAAACTGTTTTTT
clone size: -
J gene: TRBJ1-4
D gene: TRBD1
V gene: TRBV29-1

CDR3 protein: CSVETGMNTEAFF
CDR3 DNA: TGCAGCGTTGAAACAGGTATGAACACTGAAGCTTTCTTT
clone size: -
J gene: TRBJ1-1
D gene: -
V gene: TRBV29-1

CDR3 protein: CASSEQVNEQYF
CDR3 DNA: TGTGCCAGCAGTGAACAGGTAAACGAGCAGTACTTC
clone size: -
J gene: TRBJ2-7
D gene: -
V gene: TRBV6-1

CDR3 protein: CASSQDRTANYGYTF
CDR3 DNA: TGCGCCAGCAGCCAAGACAGGACCGCTAACTATGGCTACACCTTC
clone size: once
J gene: TRBJ1-2
D gene: -
V gene: TRBV4-3